These 12 T cell receptor beta chains were all obtained from the same sample, sequenced in a study of blood T cell repertoires in COVID-19. The method was immunoSEQ multiplex PCR; TCRdb's version includes in-frame clones alone and lacks a portion of them. The table has about 98,000 clones, about 72% seen once; the top ten hold approximately 9.8%. The sequenced material came from peripheral blood. The receptors were gathered from a man between 60 and 70 years old with active or convalescent COVID-19.

V usage is TRBV15 and J usage is TRBJ1-5, with D possibly matching TRBD1 (5 bases). Germline V gene data show CDR1 as LNHNV and CDR2 as YYDKDF (reference sequence). The V end lost 4 bases, the J end lost 1 base, and 8 bases lay between the germline ends. This CDR3 has 14 amino acids. CDR3 DNA: TGTGCCACCAGCATCCGGGGGAGCAATCAGCCCCAGCATTTT. It encodes CATSIRGSNQPQHF. The variable domain in full, with the rest retrieved from reference TRBV15 and TRBJ1-5, is DAMVIQNPRYQVTQFGKPVTLSCSQTLNHNVMYWYQQKSSQAPKLLFHYYDKDFNNEADTPDNFQSRRPNTSFCFLDIRSPGLGDTAMYLCATSIRGSNQPQHFGDGTRLSIL.

Only a few counts were recorded for this clone. The CDR3 loop is CASSPGQGAGGYTF. The CDR3, as DNA: TGTGCCAGCTCCCCTGGACAGGGGGCGGGTGGCTACACCTTC. The V gene is TRBV18, the J gene TRBJ1-2; 11 nucleotides align to TRBD1. The V gene end was trimmed by 6 bases and the J gene end by 7 bases; junction bases not matched to a gene: 7. The germline CDR1 and CDR2 sequences are KGHSH and LQKENI. There are 14 residues in the CDR3.

This chain connects TRBV7-2 to TRBJ1-4, with 8 bases fitting TRBD1. The CDR3 sequence is 14 residues long. Germline V CDR1 and CDR2: SGHTA, FQGNSA. The V gene end was trimmed by 5 bases and the J gene end by 14 bases; junction bases not matched to a gene: 13. CDR3 residues: CASSPFRTGKILFF. The CDR3 coding sequence is TGTGCCAGCAGCCCCTTCAGGACAGGGAAGATTCTGTTTTTT.

V gene TRBV5-6 combines with J gene TRBJ1-2; D might be TRBD1 (6 bases). V lost 3 bases, J lost 0 bases, and 18 bases lay in between. Germline CDR1 is SGHDT and CDR2 is YYEEEE. The CDR3 runs 17 residues. This chain's CDR3 is CASSSPVTGHSNYGYTF. The CDR3 region has the DNA TGTGCCAGCAGCTCCCCTGTTACGGGACATTCTAACTATGGCTACACCTTC.

The J gene is TRBJ1-2, the V gene TRBV6-6, with D possibly matching TRBD1 (6 bases). Germline-derived CDR1 and CDR2 are MNHNY and SVGAGI (reference sequence). Trimming pared 3 bases from V and 6 bases from J, leaving 17 bases between. CDR3 length: 15 amino acids. This chain's CDR3 is CASSYGTGRGDGYTF. The CDR3 coding sequence is TGTGCCAGCAGTTATGGCACCGGCAGGGGCGATGGCTACACCTTC.

The genes are TRBV10-2 and TRBJ1-5; 11 nucleotides line up with TRBD1. The CDR3 totals 18 residues. V shed 6 bases, J shed 0 bases, and the junction held 10 bases outside the gene matches. Germline V lookup: CDR1 WSHSY, CDR2 SAAADI. The CDR3 loop is CASSSGQGVVYSNQPQHF. The DNA for the CDR3 is TGCGCCAGCAGCTCGGGACAGGGGGTCGTCTATAGCAATCAGCCCCAGCATTTT.

The rearrangement uses TRBV3-1 (or the pseudogene TRBV3-2) and TRBJ2-7, with D hard to call. The V gene's germline CDR1 is LGHDT and CDR2 YNNKEL (reference sequence). The CDR3 loop spans 15 amino acids. Trimming shortened V by 1 base and J by 2 bases, and 12 bases separated the two germline ends. The CDR3 loop is CASSQGLPSTYEQYF. The CDR3, as DNA: TGTGCCAGCAGCCAAGGACTCCCGTCAACCTACGAGCAGTACTTC.

This chain connects TRBV3-1 (or the pseudogene TRBV3-2) to TRBJ2-1; D might be TRBD1 (5 bases). Trimming pared 1 base from V and 6 bases from J, leaving 7 bases between. The CDR3 covers 13 residues. CDR1 and CDR2 (germline): LGHDT, YNNKEL (reference sequence). The CDR3 spells CASSQGQGNEQFF. CDR3 coding DNA: TGTGCCAGCAGCCAAGGTCAGGGCAATGAGCAGTTCTTC.

This chain joins TRBV4-1 and TRBJ2-7; the match to TRBD2 covers 11 bases. The CDR3 loop spans 14 amino acids. Trimming at V came to 4 bases and at J to 4 bases, leaving 3 bases not matched to a gene. Per germline, CDR1 MGHRA and CDR2 YSYEKL. The CDR3 reads CASSPGTSGYEQYF. The CDR3 DNA reads TGCGCCAGCAGCCCGGGGACTAGCGGATACGAGCAGTACTTC.

The chain recombines TRBV29-1 with TRBJ1-2; 9 bases fit TRBD1. The germline gives CDR1 SQVTM, CDR2 ANQGSEA. This CDR3 spans 14 amino acids. J was trimmed by 4 bases and V by 4 bases; bases with no gene match: 7. CDR3 DNA: TGCAGCGTTGGAACAGGGGGCGCGAGCTATGGCTACACCTTC. Residues: CSVGTGGASYGYTF.

V gene TRBV14 combines with J gene TRBJ2-7, with TRBD1 as a possible D gene (5 bases). CDR3 length equals 12 residues. Per the germline V gene, CDR1 is SGHDN and CDR2 is FVKESK. CDR3 nucleotides: TGTGCCAGCAGCCAAAAGGCATGGACAATAGACGTC. Translation: CASSQKAWTIDV.

The J gene is TRBJ1-4, the V gene TRBV6-7, with TRBD1 matching over 8 bases. TRBV6-7 is annotated as an ORF whose role is uncertain. There are 14 residues in the CDR3. The J segment lost 4 bases and the V segment lost 2 bases, leaving 0 bases of the junction unmatched. The CDR3 DNA is TGTGCCAGCAGTTACGACAGGGGTAATGAAAAACTGTTTTTT. Translated, it gives CASSYDRGNEKLFF.